One sample yielded the 6 T cell receptor beta chains listed below, sequenced in a study of PD-1 blockade in classical Hodgkin lymphoma. Method: immunoSEQ multiplex PCR; TCRdb's copy keeps in-frame clones and lacks some. The profile shows tens of thousands of clones, roughly nine tenths of them singletons. Relapses following autologous stem cell transplantation were seen in all patients, with brentuximab vedotin exposure varying. The sequenced sample was peripheral blood mononuclear cells (PBMCs), obtained at baseline. The source of these receptors is a human donor with classical Hodgkin lymphoma.

Within the sample, this clone is large. The chain joins TRBV7-9 to TRBJ2-7, with TRBD2 as a possible D gene (5 bases). Germline CDR1 and CDR2: SEHNR and FQNEAQ (reference sequence). The CDR3 is 13 amino acids. Deletions cut 1 base from V and 5 bases from J, with 9 bases between. CDR3 bases: TGTGCCAGCAGCTTAGTTTTCGGGGACGAGCAGTACTTC. Translation: CASSLVFGDEQYF.

This sequence joins TRBV29-1 and TRBJ2-3; no definite D call. This CDR3 has 15 residues. With 4 bases removed from V and 4 bases from J, the gap between germline ends came to 18 bases. Germline loops: CDR1 SQVTM, CDR2 ANQGSEA. The CDR3 DNA follows: TGCAGCGTTGTCCGGGTCACTCCCACCGCAGATACGCAGTATTTT. Protein product: CSVVRVTPTADTQYF.

The J gene is TRBJ2-7, the V gene TRBV5-8; TRBD1 agrees at 8 bases. This CDR3 is 14 amino acids long. CDR1 and CDR2 from the germline V gene are SGHTS and YDEGEE. The ends lost 4 bases at V and 7 bases at J; junction bases unmatched: 10. This CDR3 reads CASSRDRYSMEQYF. The CDR3, as DNA: TGTGCCAGCAGCCGGGACAGGTATTCTATGGAGCAGTACTTC.

The genes are TRBV10-3 and TRBJ1-5; 8 bases line up with TRBD1. Germline assignment: CDR1 ENHRY and CDR2 SYGVKD. V shed 3 bases and J 4 bases; nucleotides not matched to a gene: 8. The length of the CDR3 is 16 residues. The CDR3 bases are TGTGCCATCAGTGACCCCGACAGGGGTGAAAATCAGCCCCAGCATTTT. Translation gives CAISDPDRGENQPQHF.

This clone was found once. The rearrangement links TRBV27 to TRBJ1-2; the D is unclear. Germline CDR1 is MNHEY and CDR2 is SMNVEV (reference sequence). The CDR3 contains 15 residues. Trimming left V 0 bases short and J 2 bases short, with 10 bases between. The CDR3 reads CASSLSGQQNYGYTF. The CDR3 nucleotides read TGTGCCAGCAGTTTATCGGGCCAGCAAAACTATGGCTACACCTTC.

This clone was detected a few times. V and J are TRBV4-2 and TRBJ2-2; D is ambiguous. The CDR3 runs 16 residues. V dropped 4 bases and J dropped 5 bases, with 17 bases sitting between them. Germline CDR1 reads LGHNA; CDR2 reads YNFKEQ. In DNA form, the CDR3 reads TGTGCCAGCAGCCGTACCTTAGAGAAGCGTACCGGGGAGCTGTTTTTT. Amino acid sequence: CASSRTLEKRTGELFF.